Presented here are 20 T cell receptor beta chains from one specimen sequenced in a study of T cell changes during pregnancy in multiple sclerosis. This table comes from immunoSEQ multiplex PCR, and its TCRdb copy is limited to in-frame clones, with some not included. Of just over 60,000 clones in the sample, 92% were seen once. The starting material was peripheral blood, obtained in the second trimester of pregnancy. The receptors derive from a female donor in good health, enrolled as a control in a pregnancy study.

The rearrangement links TRBV6-6 to TRBJ1-1; a possible D gene is TRBD1 (5 bases). The V and J ends lost 7 bases and 1 base respectively, with 10 bases between them. CDR3 length: 13 amino acids. Germline assignment: CDR1 MNHNY and CDR2 SVGAGI (reference sequence). The CDR3 is CASIDGQNTEAFF. The CDR3 bases are TGTGCCAGCATCGACGGACAGAACACTGAAGCTTTCTTT.

This chain connects TRBV18 to TRBJ2-5; D may be TRBD2 (6 bases). This CDR3 spans 13 amino acids. Trimming stripped 2 bases from V and 4 bases from J, with 8 bases between. From germline, CDR1 is KGHSH and CDR2 LQKENI. As DNA, the CDR3 is TGTGCCAGCTCACCAATTAGCGGAGAGACCCAGTACTTC. Protein product: CASSPISGETQYF.

The chain is built from TRBV6-5 and TRBJ1-2; TRBD1 agrees at 12 bases. The CDR3 spans 15 residues. Germline V lookup: CDR1 MNHEY, CDR2 SVGAGI. V lost 8 bases, J lost 2 bases, and 6 bases stayed unmatched. The CDR3 protein is CASRSGQGANYGYTF. The CDR3 nucleotides are TGTGCCAGCCGATCGGGACAGGGGGCGAACTATGGCTACACCTTC.

The rearrangement uses TRBV28 and TRBJ2-3, with D perhaps TRBD1 (7 bases). CDR3 length equals 16 residues. Germline lookup yields CDR1 MDHEN and CDR2 SYDVKM. The V and J ends lost 5 bases and 3 bases respectively, with 18 bases between them. The CDR3 loop is CASSPYWTGGTDTQYF. DNA for the CDR3: TGTGCCAGCAGTCCATACTGGACAGGAGGGACAGATACGCAGTATTTT.

The V gene is TRBV7-2, the J gene TRBJ2-1; TRBD2 agrees at 8 bases. This CDR3 spans 18 amino acids. With 1 base clipped from V and 12 bases from J, the junction kept 20 bases outside the gene matches. Looked up from germline, CDR1 is SGHTA and CDR2 is FQGNSA. CDR3 coding DNA: TGTGCCAGCAGCTTAGTCGTAAGGGCGGGAGGCCCCCGGGGAGGGCAGTTCTTC. This sequence encodes CASSLVVRAGGPRGGQFF.

The chain uses TRBV30 and TRBJ2-1, with D possibly TRBD1 on 6 matching bases. Germline V CDR1 and CDR2: GTSNPN, SVGIG (reference sequence). V was shortened by 1 base and J by 7 bases, with 14 bases between the two germline ends. The length of the CDR3 is 14 residues. The DNA for the CDR3 is TGTGCCTGGAGTGGATCGACAGGAGGAAATGAGCAGTTCTTC. The encoded protein is CAWSGSTGGNEQFF.

This clone was observed a few times. This chain joins TRBV28 and TRBJ1-5; D is ambiguous. Looked up from germline, CDR1 is MDHEN and CDR2 is SYDVKM. There are 13 residues in the CDR3. V shed 4 bases and J shed 1 base, with 5 bases lying between them. CDR3 region: CASSSLSNQPQHF. The DNA of the CDR3 is TGTGCCAGCAGTTCACTCAGCAATCAGCCCCAGCATTTT.

This chain links TRBV5-6 with TRBJ2-5; D possibly corresponds to TRBD2 (6 bases). Deletions cut 3 bases from V and 11 bases from J, with 11 bases between. The CDR3 has 11 residues. Germline-derived CDR1 and CDR2 are SGHDT and YYEEEE. This CDR3 reads CASSSPGTQYF. DNA of the CDR3: TGTGCCAGCAGCTCGCCCGGGACTCAGTACTTC.

The gene calls are TRBV4-2 and TRBJ2-5, with a weak D call TRBD2 (7 bases). Germline-derived CDR1 and CDR2 are LGHNA and YNFKEQ. This CDR3 is built from 15 residues. The V end was cut by 4 bases, the J end by 5 bases, with 17 bases between. DNA of the CDR3: TGTGCCAGCAGCCGGGGGGCTAGCGGCGGGGAGACCCAGTACTTC. This sequence encodes CASSRGASGGETQYF.

The chain has TRBV6-1 and TRBJ2-5; maybe TRBD1 (5 bases). The germline V gene encodes CDR1 MNHNS and CDR2 SASEGT. The CDR3 length is 13 residues. V lost 6 bases and J lost 7, with 15 bases in between. CDR3 protein: CASSNGPGWTQYF. The CDR3 nucleotides are TGTGCCAGCAGCAACGGCCCAGGGTGGACCCAGTACTTC.

The V gene is TRBV5-1, the J gene TRBJ1-6; D possibly corresponds to TRBD1 (5 bases). The germline gives CDR1 SGHRS, CDR2 YFSETQ. V was pared by 0 bases and J by 7 bases, with 11 bases between. There are 15 residues in the CDR3. As DNA, the CDR3 is TGCGCCAGCAGCTTGGAGGGGATAGAAAATTCACCCCTCCACTTT. Its protein product is CASSLEGIENSPLHF.

This CDR3 is CASPVGGSTDTQYF. CDR3 DNA: TGTGCCAGCCCTGTCGGGGGGAGCACAGATACGCAGTATTTT. The chain links TRBV2 to TRBJ2-3, with 7 bases identical to TRBD2. The CDR3 is 14 amino acids. J gave up 0 bases and V 8 bases, and 5 bases lay outside the gene matches. Per the germline V gene, CDR1 is SNHLY and CDR2 is FYNNEI.

The V call is TRBV5-6, the J call TRBJ1-6; 7 nucleotides align to TRBD1. Losses at the gene ends were 0 bases for V and 4 bases for J; bases not matched to a gene: 1. There are 15 residues in the CDR3. The germline CDR1 and CDR2 sequences are SGHDT and YYEEEE. The CDR3 DNA reads TGTGCCAGCAGCTTGGGACAGGGTTATAATTCACCCCTCCACTTT. The encoded protein is CASSLGQGYNSPLHF.

The rearrangement joins TRBV6-1 to TRBJ2-3; the D gene is possibly TRBD1 (6 bases). Germline-derived CDR1 and CDR2 are MNHNS and SASEGT. V was pared by 4 bases and J by 4 bases, with 12 bases between. This CDR3 is 14 amino acids long. Here the CDR3 DNA reads TGTGCCAGCAGTGCAGCAGGGGTGGCAGATACGCAGTATTTT. Translation: CASSAAGVADTQYF.

This chain links TRBV6-1 with TRBJ2-1, with unresolved D. V was clipped by 10 bases and J by 12 bases, with 16 bases between them. Germline CDR1 reads MNHNS; CDR2 reads SASEGT. The CDR3 sequence is 11 residues long. As DNA, the CDR3 is TGTGCCACTGAGGAATCGCTTTGGCAGTTCTTC. Its translation: CATEESLWQFF.

The rearrangement joins TRBV6-1 to TRBJ2-1, with 7 bases aligning to TRBD1. Germline V gene lookup returns CDR1 MNHNS and CDR2 SASEGT. The CDR3 has 15 amino acids. The V and J ends lost 5 bases and 0 bases, in that order; junction bases with no gene match: 4. In DNA, the CDR3 is TGTGCCAGCAGTCGGGGACAGAGCTCCTACAATGAGCAGTTCTTC. Amino acid sequence: CASSRGQSSYNEQFF.

The chain employs TRBV10-3 and TRBJ2-7; weak D call: TRBD2 (7 bases). Trimming removed 11 bases from V and 0 bases from J, with 14 bases in between. There are 13 residues in the CDR3. Germline CDR1 ENHRY, CDR2 SYGVKD. In nucleotides, the CDR3 is TGTGCCCATTGGGGGGGCCCCTCCTACGAGCAGTACTTC. It specifies CAHWGGPSYEQYF.

The rearrangement uses TRBV7-3 and TRBJ2-2; 7 bases match TRBD2. In germline, CDR1 is SGHTA, CDR2 FQGTGA. The trim removed 5 bases at V and 0 bases at J, leaving 9 bases unmatched. This CDR3 is built from 17 residues. The CDR3 DNA is TGTGCCAGCAGCCGGGTCGCGGGGGTAACGAACACCGGGGAGCTGTTTTTT. Its translation is CASSRVAGVTNTGELFF.

For the CDR3, the DNA is TGCAGCGTTGAGGTGAGCTCCTACAATGAGCAGTTCTTC. Translated: CSVEVSSYNEQFF. This chain connects TRBV29-1 to TRBJ2-1; D is uncertain. CDR1 and CDR2 (germline): SQVTM, ANQGSEA. This CDR3 region has 13 residues. Trimming shortened V by 3 bases and J by 0 bases, and 6 bases separated the two germline ends.

The sample holds one count of this clone. This same CDR3 is encoded by further DNA sequences in the sample. This CDR3 is CASSIGGNNEQFF. CDR3 DNA sequence: TGTGCCAGTAGTATAGGGGGCAACAATGAGCAGTTCTTC. The chain uses TRBV19 and TRBJ2-1, with D maybe TRBD1 (5 bases). Germline assignment: CDR1 LNHDA and CDR2 SQIVND (reference sequence). Trimming removed 1 base from V and 5 bases from J, with 6 bases in between. The CDR3 is 13 amino acids.